The next 11 T cell receptor beta chains were all read from a single sample in a study of T cell responses to AZD1222 COVID-19 vaccine. TCRdb's copy holds only in-frame clones and misses some; the assay was immunoSEQ multiplex PCR. The sample gives 50,000 or so clones, around nine tenths of which show up once; roughly 14% is in the top ten. Sequences were derived from peripheral blood, sampled on day 0 of AZD1222 vaccination. These receptors were collected from an adult in good health.

The table lists this clone with a few counts. J is TRBJ2-7 and V is TRBV7-6; D is unclear. CDR1 is SGHVS and CDR2 is FNYEAQ in the germline V gene. The CDR3 runs 14 residues. Trimming took 2 bases from V and 0 from J, leaving 8 bases between them. CDR3 nucleotides: TGTGCCAGCAGCTTACGCAGACTCTCCTACGAGCAGTACTTC. Amino acid sequence: CASSLRRLSYEQYF.

This rearrangement joins TRBV6-2 or TRBV6-3 to TRBJ2-1, with TRBD1 matching over 8 bases. CDR3 length: 17 residues. J lost 7 bases, V lost 2 bases, and 13 bases had no gene match. Germline CDR1 MNHEY, CDR2 SVGEGT. CDR3 protein: CASSYGLGRGQVNEQFF. CDR3 coding DNA: TGTGCCAGCAGTTACGGCTTAGGCAGGGGGCAGGTAAATGAGCAGTTCTTC.

The chain recombines TRBV7-2 with TRBJ2-7; 7 bases fit TRBD2. V shed 3 bases and J 3 bases; nucleotides not matched to a gene: 5. Germline V CDR1 and CDR2: SGHTA, FQGNSA. The CDR3 spans 14 residues. As DNA, the CDR3 is TGTGCCAGCAGCTTGGGGGGGGAATACTACGAGCAGTACTTC. This translates into CASSLGGEYYEQYF. Variable domain in full (rest from reference TRBV7-2 and TRBJ2-7): GAGVSQSPSNKVTEKGKDVELRCDPISGHTALYWYRQSLGQGLEFLIYFQGNSAPDKSGLPSDRFSAERTGGSVSTLTIQRTQQEDSAVYLCASSLGGEYYEQYFGPGTRLTVT.

This chain connects TRBV9 to TRBJ1-6; 11 bases fit TRBD1. V dropped 0 bases and J dropped 7; count of bases not matched to a gene: 3. CDR3 length: 16 residues. CDR1 and CDR2 (germline): SGDLS, YYNGEE. In nucleotides, the CDR3 is TGTGCCAGCAGCGTAGGAGGGACAGGGGGAAATTCACCCCTCCACTTT. This encodes CASSVGGTGGNSPLHF.

The CDR3 DNA reads TGTGCCAGCAGCTCTCTAGCGGGAGTCAAATATGAGCAGTTCTTC. Protein product: CASSSLAGVKYEQFF. The chain joins TRBV11-3 to TRBJ2-1, with 10 positions matching TRBD2. Per germline, CDR1 SGHNT and CDR2 YENEEA. V trimming: 4 bases; J trimming: 8 bases; junction bases outside the gene matches: 8. This CDR3 spans 15 amino acids.

This chain connects TRBV7-9 to TRBJ1-6; perhaps TRBD1 as D (5 bases). The germline V gene encodes CDR1 SEHNR and CDR2 FQNEAQ (reference sequence). Deletions cut 4 bases from V and 5 bases from J, with 9 bases between. CDR3 length equals 14 residues. The CDR3 spells CASSWRGNNSPLHF. In DNA, the CDR3 is TGTGCCAGCAGCTGGAGGGGCAATAATTCACCCCTCCACTTT. The full variable domain, in which reference TRBV7-9 and TRBJ1-6 provide the parts outside the CDR3, is DTGVSQNPRHKITKRGQNVTFRCDPISEHNRLYWYRQTLGQGPEFLTYFQNEAQLEKSRLLSDRFSAERPKGSFSTLEIQRTEQGDSAMYLCASSWRGNNSPLHFGNGTRLTVT.

This clone was found once. This sequence joins TRBV27 and TRBJ2-2, with D tentatively TRBD1 or TRBD2 (5 bases each). Germline CDR1 MNHEY, CDR2 SMNVEV (reference sequence). Deletions cut 2 bases from V and 4 bases from J, with 11 bases between. The CDR3 is made up of 15 amino acids. The CDR3 protein is CASSLPGTGTGELFF. CDR3 DNA sequence: TGTGCCAGCAGTTTACCCGGGACGGGCACCGGGGAGCTGTTTTTT.

The chain recombines TRBV6-4 with TRBJ2-7; D may be TRBD2 (6 bases). Trimming stripped 6 bases from V and 3 bases from J, with 12 bases between. Germline V gene data show CDR1 as MRHNA and CDR2 as SNTAGT. The CDR3 extends over 13 amino acids. This chain's CDR3 is CASSRDSGYEQYF. DNA of the CDR3: TGTGCCAGCAGCCGGGACTCGGGCTACGAGCAGTACTTC.

V is TRBV6-1 and J is TRBJ1-4; 7 bases line up with TRBD1. Germline CDR1 reads MNHNS; CDR2 reads SASEGT. The CDR3 is 15 amino acids. J gave up 3 bases and V 5 bases, and 6 bases lay outside the gene matches. The CDR3 sequence: CASSSGTASNEKLFF. The CDR3 nucleotides are TGTGCCAGCAGTAGCGGGACAGCCTCTAATGAAAAACTGTTTTTT.

The chain employs TRBV10-3 and TRBJ1-5, with a possible D match to TRBD1 (6 bases). Germline V lookup: CDR1 ENHRY, CDR2 SYGVKD. V lost 5 bases, J lost 3 bases, and 11 bases lay in between. This CDR3 region has 14 residues. The CDR3 DNA reads as TGTGCCATCAGTCAGGACAGCTTCAATCAGCCCCAGCATTTT. It yields the protein CAISQDSFNQPQHF.

The chain recombines TRBV25-1 with TRBJ2-5, with D tentatively TRBD1 or TRBD2 (5 bases each). This CDR3 contains 11 residues. Trimming stripped 8 bases from V and 9 bases from J, with 13 bases between. Germline V gene lookup returns CDR1 MGHDK and CDR2 SYGVNS. CDR3 DNA: TGTGCCAGCGGGAGCCGCAGGGCCCAGTACTTC. Residues: CASGSRRAQYF.